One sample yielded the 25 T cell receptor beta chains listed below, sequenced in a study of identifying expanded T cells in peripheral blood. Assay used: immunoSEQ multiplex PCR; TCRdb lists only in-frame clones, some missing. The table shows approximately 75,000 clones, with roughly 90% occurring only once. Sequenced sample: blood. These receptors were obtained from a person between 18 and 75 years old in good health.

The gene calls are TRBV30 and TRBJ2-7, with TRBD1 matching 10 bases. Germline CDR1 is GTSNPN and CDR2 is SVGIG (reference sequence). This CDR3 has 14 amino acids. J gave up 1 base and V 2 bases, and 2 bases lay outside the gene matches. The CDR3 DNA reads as TGTGCCTGGAGTCGACAGGGGGCATCCTACGAGCAGTACTTC. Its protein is CAWSRQGASYEQYF.

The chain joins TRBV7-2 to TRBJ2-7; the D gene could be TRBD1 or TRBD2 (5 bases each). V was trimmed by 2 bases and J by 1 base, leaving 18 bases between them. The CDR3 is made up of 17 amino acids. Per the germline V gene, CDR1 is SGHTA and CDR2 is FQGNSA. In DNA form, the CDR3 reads TGTGCCAGCAGCTTAAAGGGGAGTTTCCTTCCATCCTACGAGCAGTACTTC. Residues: CASSLKGSFLPSYEQYF.

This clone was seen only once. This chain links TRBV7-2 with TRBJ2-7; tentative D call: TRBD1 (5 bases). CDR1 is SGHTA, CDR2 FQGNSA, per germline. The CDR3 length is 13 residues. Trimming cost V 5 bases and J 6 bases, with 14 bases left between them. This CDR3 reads CASSRLGVGEQYF. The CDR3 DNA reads TGTGCCAGCAGCCGGCTAGGGGTGGGCGAGCAGTACTTC.

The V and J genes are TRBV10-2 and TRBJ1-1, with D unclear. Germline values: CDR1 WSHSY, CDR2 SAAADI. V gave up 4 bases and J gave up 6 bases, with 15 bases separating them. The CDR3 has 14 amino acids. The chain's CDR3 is CASSGGSTLAEAFF. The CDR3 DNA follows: TGCGCCAGCAGTGGCGGCAGTACGCTCGCTGAAGCTTTCTTT.

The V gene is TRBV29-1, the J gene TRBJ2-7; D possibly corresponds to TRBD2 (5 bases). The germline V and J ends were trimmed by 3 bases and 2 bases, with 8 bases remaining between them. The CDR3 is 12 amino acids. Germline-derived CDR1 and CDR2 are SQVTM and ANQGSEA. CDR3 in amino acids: CSVDEGTYEQYF. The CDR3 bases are TGCAGCGTTGATGAGGGAACCTACGAGCAGTACTTC.

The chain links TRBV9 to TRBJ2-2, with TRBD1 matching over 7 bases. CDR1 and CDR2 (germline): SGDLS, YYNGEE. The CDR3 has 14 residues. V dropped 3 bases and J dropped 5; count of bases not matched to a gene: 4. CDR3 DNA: TGTGCCAGCAGCGGGGACAGTAGAACCGGGGAGCTGTTTTTT. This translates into CASSGDSRTGELFF. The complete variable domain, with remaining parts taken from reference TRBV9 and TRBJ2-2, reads DSGVTQTPKHLITATGQRVTLRCSPRSGDLSVYWYQQSLDQGLQFLIQYYNGEERAKGNILERFSAQQFPDLHSELNLSSLELGDSALYFCASSGDSRTGELFFGEGSRLTVL.

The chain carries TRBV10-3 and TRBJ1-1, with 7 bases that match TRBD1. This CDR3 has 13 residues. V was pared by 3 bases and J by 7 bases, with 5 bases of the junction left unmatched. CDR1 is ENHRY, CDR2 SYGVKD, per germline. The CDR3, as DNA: TGTGCCATCAGTGATTCGGGACAGATTGAAGCTTTCTTT. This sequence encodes CAISDSGQIEAFF.

The CDR3 sequence: CASVVGSRRFTDTQYF. The CDR3 DNA reads TGTGCCAGCGTCGTTGGATCCAGGCGCTTCACAGATACGCAGTATTTT. The chain couples TRBV5-6 to TRBJ2-3; the D is unclear. V gave up 7 bases and J gave up 2 bases, with 20 bases separating them. Germline V lookup: CDR1 SGHDT, CDR2 YYEEEE. The CDR3 is 16 amino acids.

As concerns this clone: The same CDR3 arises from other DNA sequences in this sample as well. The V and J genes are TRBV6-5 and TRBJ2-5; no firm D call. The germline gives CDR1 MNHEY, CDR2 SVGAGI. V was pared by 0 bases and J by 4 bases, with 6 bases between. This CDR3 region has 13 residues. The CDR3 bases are TGTGCCAGCAGTTACTCGGACGGAGAGACCCAGTACTTC. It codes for CASSYSDGETQYF.

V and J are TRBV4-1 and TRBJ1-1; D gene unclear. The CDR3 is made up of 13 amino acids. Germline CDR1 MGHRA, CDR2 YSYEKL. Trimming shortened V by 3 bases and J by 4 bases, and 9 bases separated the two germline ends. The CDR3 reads CASSQKEGTEAFF. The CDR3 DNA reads TGCGCCAGCAGCCAGAAGGAGGGCACTGAAGCTTTCTTT.

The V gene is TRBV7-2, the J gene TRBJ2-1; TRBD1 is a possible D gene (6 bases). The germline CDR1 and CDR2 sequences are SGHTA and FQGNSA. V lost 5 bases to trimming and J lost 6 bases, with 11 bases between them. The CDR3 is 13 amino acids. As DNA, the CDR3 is TGTGCCAGCAGCCCTTCAGGGGCCAATGAGCAGTTCTTC. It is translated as CASSPSGANEQFF.

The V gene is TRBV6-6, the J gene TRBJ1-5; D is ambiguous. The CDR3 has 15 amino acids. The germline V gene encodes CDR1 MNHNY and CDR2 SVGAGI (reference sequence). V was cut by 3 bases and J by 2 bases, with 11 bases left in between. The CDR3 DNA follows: TGTGCCAGCAGTTATATGCAGGTGGGCAATCAGCCCCAGCATTTT. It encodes CASSYMQVGNQPQHF.

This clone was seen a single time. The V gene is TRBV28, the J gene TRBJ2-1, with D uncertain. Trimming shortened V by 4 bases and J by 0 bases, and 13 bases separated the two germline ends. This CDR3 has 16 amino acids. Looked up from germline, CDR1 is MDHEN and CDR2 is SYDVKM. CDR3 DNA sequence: TGTGCCAGCAGTTCGCCGCAACCCAGCTCCTACAATGAGCAGTTCTTC. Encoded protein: CASSSPQPSSYNEQFF.

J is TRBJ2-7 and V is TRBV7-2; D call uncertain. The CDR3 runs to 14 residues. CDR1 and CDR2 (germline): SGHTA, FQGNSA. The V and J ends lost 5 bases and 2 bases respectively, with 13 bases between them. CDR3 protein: CASSLMGATYEQYF. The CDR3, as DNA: TGTGCCAGCAGCCTCATGGGCGCCACCTACGAGCAGTACTTC.

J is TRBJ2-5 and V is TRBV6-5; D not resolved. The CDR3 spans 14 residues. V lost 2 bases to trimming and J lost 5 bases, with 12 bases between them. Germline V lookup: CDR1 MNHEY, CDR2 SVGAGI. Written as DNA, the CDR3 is TGTGCCAGCAGTTACGACCCCTCAACCGAGACCCAGTACTTC. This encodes CASSYDPSTETQYF.

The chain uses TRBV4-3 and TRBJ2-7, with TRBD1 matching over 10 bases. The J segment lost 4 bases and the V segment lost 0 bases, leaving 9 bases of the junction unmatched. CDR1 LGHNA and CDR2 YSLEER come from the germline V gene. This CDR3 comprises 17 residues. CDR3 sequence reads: CASSQDINRDRGYEQYF. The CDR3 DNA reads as TGCGCCAGCAGCCAAGATATAAACCGGGACAGGGGTTACGAGCAGTACTTC.

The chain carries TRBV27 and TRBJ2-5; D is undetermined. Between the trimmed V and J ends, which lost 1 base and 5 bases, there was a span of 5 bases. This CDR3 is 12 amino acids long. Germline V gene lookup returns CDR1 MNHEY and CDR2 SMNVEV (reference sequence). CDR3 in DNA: TGTGCCAGCAGTTTATTTGGGGAGACCCAGTACTTC. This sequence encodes CASSLFGETQYF.

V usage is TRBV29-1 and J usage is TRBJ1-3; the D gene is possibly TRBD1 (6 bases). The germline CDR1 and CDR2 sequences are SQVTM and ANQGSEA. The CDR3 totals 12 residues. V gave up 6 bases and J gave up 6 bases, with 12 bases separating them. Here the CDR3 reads CSVRAGENTIYF. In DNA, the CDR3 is TGCAGCGTGAGGGCAGGGGAAAACACCATATATTTT.

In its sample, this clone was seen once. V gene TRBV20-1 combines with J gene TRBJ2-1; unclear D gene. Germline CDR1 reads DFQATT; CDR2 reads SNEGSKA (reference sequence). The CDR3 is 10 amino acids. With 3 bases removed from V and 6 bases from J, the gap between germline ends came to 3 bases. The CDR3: CSARTNEQFF. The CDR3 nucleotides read TGCAGTGCTAGGACCAATGAGCAGTTCTTC.

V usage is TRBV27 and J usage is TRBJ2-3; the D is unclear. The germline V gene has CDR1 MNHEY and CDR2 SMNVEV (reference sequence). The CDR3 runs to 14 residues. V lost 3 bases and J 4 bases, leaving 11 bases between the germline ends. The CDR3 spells CASSFAVASDTQYF. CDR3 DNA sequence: TGTGCCAGCAGTTTCGCAGTCGCGTCAGATACGCAGTATTTT.

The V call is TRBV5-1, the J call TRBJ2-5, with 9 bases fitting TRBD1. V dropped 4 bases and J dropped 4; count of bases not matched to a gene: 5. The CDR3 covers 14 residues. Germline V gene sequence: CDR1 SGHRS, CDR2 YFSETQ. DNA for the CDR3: TGCGCCAGCAGCAGACAGGGGGAAGTAGAGACCCAGTACTTC. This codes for CASSRQGEVETQYF.

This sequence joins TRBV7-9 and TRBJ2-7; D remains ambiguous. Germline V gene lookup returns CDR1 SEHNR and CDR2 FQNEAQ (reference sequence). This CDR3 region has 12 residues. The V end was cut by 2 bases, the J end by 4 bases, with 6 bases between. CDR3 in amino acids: CASSLSGYEQYF. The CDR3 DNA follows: TGTGCCAGCAGCTTATCCGGGTACGAGCAGTACTTC. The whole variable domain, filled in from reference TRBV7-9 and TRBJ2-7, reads DTGVSQNPRHKITKRGQNVTFRCDPISEHNRLYWYRQTLGQGPEFLTYFQNEAQLEKSRLLSDRFSAERPKGSFSTLEIQRTEQGDSAMYLCASSLSGYEQYFGPGTRLTVT.

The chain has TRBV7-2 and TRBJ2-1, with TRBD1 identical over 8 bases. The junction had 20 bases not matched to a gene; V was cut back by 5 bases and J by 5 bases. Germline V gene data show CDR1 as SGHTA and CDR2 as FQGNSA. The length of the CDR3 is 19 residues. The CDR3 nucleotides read TGTGCCAGCAGCCCGCGGGCAGGGGGCCGGGATACGTTAAACAATGAGCAGTTCTTC. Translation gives CASSPRAGGRDTLNNEQFF.

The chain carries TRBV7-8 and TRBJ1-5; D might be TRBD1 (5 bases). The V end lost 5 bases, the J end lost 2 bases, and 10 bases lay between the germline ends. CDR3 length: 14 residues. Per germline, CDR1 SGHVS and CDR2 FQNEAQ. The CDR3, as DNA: TGTGCCAGCAGCCTCCAGGGAGGCAATCAGCCCCAGCATTTT. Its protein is CASSLQGGNQPQHF.

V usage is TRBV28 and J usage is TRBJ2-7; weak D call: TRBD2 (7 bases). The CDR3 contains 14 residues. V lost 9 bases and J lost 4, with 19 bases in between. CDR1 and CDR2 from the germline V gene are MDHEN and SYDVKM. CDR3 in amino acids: CASDERGAGYEQYF. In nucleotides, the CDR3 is TGTGCCAGTGATGAACGGGGGGCAGGTTACGAGCAGTACTTC. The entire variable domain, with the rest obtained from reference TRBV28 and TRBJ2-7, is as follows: DVKVTQSSRYLVKRTGEKVFLECVQDMDHENMFWYRQDPGLGLRLIYFSYDVKMKEKGDIPEGYSVSREKKERFSLILESASTNQTSMYLCASDERGAGYEQYFGPGTRLTVT.